This paragraph covers one T cell receptor beta chain sequence. CD8+ and CD4+ blood T cells underwent TCR beta sequencing. The CD8+ and CD4+ T cells were isolated magnetically using a negative isolation approach, whereas the TEMRA cells were enriched by FACS. The sample comes from a study of CD8 T cells in Susac syndrome. Germline CDR1 LNHNV, CDR2 YYDKDF (reference sequence). Trimming took off 4 bases at V and 0 bases at J, with 18 bases between the two ends. The CDR3 runs to 17 residues. An amount of RNA that ranged from roughly 0.45 to 1 ug was reverse transcribed with random hexamers. Across 54 Vbeta and 13 Jbeta, TCR beta CDR3 was amplified with immunoSEQ multiplex PCR. MiXCR, run by TCRdb on the immunoSEQ multiplex PCR reads, gives a single entry per CDR3 protein. Seen here are some 260,000 distinct CDR3 sequences, roughly 95% observed once, and the top ten hold approximately 0.07%.

The source material was CD4+ T cells from PBMCs. The TCR originated in a human donor with multiple sclerosis. This chain joins TRBV15 and TRBJ2-5; TRBD1 might be the D (6 bases). CDR3 amino acids: CATSTGASRGYQETQYF. The CDR3 nucleotides read TGTGCCACCAGCACTGGGGCTTCGAGGGGGTACCAAGAGACCCAGTACTTC.